These 11 T cell receptor beta chains originate from one sample sequenced in a study of CD8+ T cells in alopecia areata. Reverse transcribed after extraction, RNA yielded cDNA as the sequencing template. Assay used: immunoSEQ multiplex PCR; TCRdb lists only in-frame clones, some missing. The sample consists of about 110,000 clones, roughly 84% of them appearing once. The sample's treatment: oral pan-JAK inhibitor, 5-10 mg twice daily. This sample comprised CD8+ T cells sorted from blood, obtained at week 24, from a patient treated with tofacitinib. These receptors were obtained from a human donor with alopecia areata.

This chain uses TRBV6-5 with TRBJ2-2; no clear D gene. V lost 4 bases, J lost 4 bases, and 7 bases lay in between. The CDR3 is 13 amino acids. CDR1 is MNHEY, CDR2 SVGAGI, per germline. The CDR3 reads CASSFTSTGELFF. The CDR3, as DNA: TGTGCCAGCAGTTTCACATCCACCGGGGAGCTGTTTTTT.

This rearrangement joins TRBV19 to TRBJ1-5, with a possible D match to TRBD1 (5 bases). V lost 5 bases and J lost 0, with 8 bases in between. In germline, CDR1 is LNHDA, CDR2 SQIVND (reference sequence). The CDR3 has 14 amino acids. CDR3 nucleotides: TGTGCCAGTAGTCTGGACAATAGCAATCAGCCCCAGCATTTT. It specifies CASSLDNSNQPQHF.

The chain uses TRBV7-9 and TRBJ1-2; D not certain. This CDR3 spans 13 amino acids. CDR1 is SEHNR and CDR2 is FQNEAQ in the germline V gene (reference sequence). V was clipped by 3 bases and J by 6 bases, with 11 bases between them. CDR3 nucleotides: TGTGCCAGCAGCTTCCGCCCCGGGCATGGCTACACCTTC. It codes for CASSFRPGHGYTF.

The chain employs TRBV4-3 and TRBJ2-7, with TRBD2 identical over 9 bases. V gave up 0 bases and J gave up 7 bases; unmatched junction bases: 7. The germline gives CDR1 LGHNA, CDR2 YSLEER. The CDR3 extends over 15 amino acids. The CDR3 region is CASSQDRGGAEEQYF. CDR3 in DNA: TGCGCCAGCAGCCAAGACCGCGGGGGGGCCGAGGAGCAGTACTTC.

The sample holds one count of this clone. V usage is TRBV6-1 and J usage is TRBJ2-1, with 9 bases fitting TRBD2. The CDR3 sequence is 16 residues long. J gave up 7 bases and V 3 bases, and 10 bases lay outside the gene matches. CDR1 is MNHNS, CDR2 SASEGT, per germline. Here the CDR3 reads CASSDLARGGLNEQFF. The CDR3 DNA sequence: TGTGCCAGCAGTGACCTGGCGCGGGGGGGCTTGAATGAGCAGTTCTTC.

The rearrangement joins TRBV7-8 to TRBJ2-2, with TRBD2 matching over 7 bases. Trimming at V came to 3 bases and at J to 6 bases, leaving 10 bases not matched to a gene. The CDR3 covers 16 residues. The germline V gene has CDR1 SGHVS and CDR2 FQNEAQ. The CDR3: CASSLTIAGRSGELFF. The CDR3 DNA reads as TGTGCCAGCAGCTTGACGATAGCGGGTCGGTCCGGGGAGCTGTTTTTT.

V usage is TRBV4-1 and J usage is TRBJ1-5; D uncertain. CDR3 length: 12 amino acids. Germline V gene lookup returns CDR1 MGHRA and CDR2 YSYEKL. Trimming left V 1 base short and J 6 bases short, with 4 bases between. The CDR3 coding sequence is TGCGCCAGCAGCCAAGGGGGTCAGCCCCAGCATTTT. This encodes CASSQGGQPQHF.

The rearrangement joins TRBV27 to TRBJ2-5, with D tentatively TRBD1 or TRBD2 (6 bases each). Germline CDR1 MNHEY, CDR2 SMNVEV (reference sequence). This CDR3 has 14 amino acids. V lost 0 bases and J 5 bases, leaving 10 bases between the germline ends. This CDR3 is CASSLSEGGETQYF. The CDR3 nucleotides are TGTGCCAGCAGTTTATCTGAGGGGGGTGAGACCCAGTACTTC.

This clone has a handful of counts. The chain couples TRBV6-5 to TRBJ1-1; perhaps TRBD1 as D (5 bases). The germline gives CDR1 MNHEY, CDR2 SVGAGI. The CDR3 is 14 amino acids. The germline V and J ends were trimmed by 2 bases and 0 bases, with 7 bases remaining between them. This CDR3 is CASSYRGMNTEAFF. The DNA for the CDR3 is TGTGCCAGCAGTTACAGGGGAATGAACACTGAAGCTTTCTTT.

This rearrangement joins TRBV4-1 to TRBJ1-1; D is ambiguous. Germline CDR1 MGHRA, CDR2 YSYEKL. Trimming cost V 0 bases and J 2 bases, with 4 bases left between them. This CDR3 is built from 13 residues. The CDR3 DNA reads TGCGCCAGCAGCCAAGATTCAAACACTGAAGCTTTCTTT. Protein product: CASSQDSNTEAFF.

This rearrangement joins TRBV14 to TRBJ2-5; 9 nucleotides line up with TRBD2. This CDR3 is built from 19 residues. The V gene's germline CDR1 is SGHDN and CDR2 FVKESK. The V and J ends lost 1 base and 2 bases, in that order; junction bases with no gene match: 14. The CDR3, as DNA: TGTGCCAGCAGCCAAGTCTGGATCGGTGAGCGGGGGGCACAAGAGACCCAGTACTTC. Translating gives CASSQVWIGERGAQETQYF.